Presented here are 29 T cell receptor beta chains from one specimen sequenced in a study of T cell clonotyping in hematopoietic cell transplantation. Documented time point: recipient sample about 28 days before transplant, after cytoreduction. The protocol was immunoSEQ multiplex PCR, while the TCRdb copy is restricted to in-frame clones and leaves out a portion. The sample carries about 45,000 clones, approximately 80% recorded once. The sample consisted of peripheral blood mononuclear cells, taken before stem cell transplant. Every receptor here comes from a man in his 60s with myelodysplastic syndrome. Some clones in this sample may be carry-over from other donors' samples.

V usage is TRBV9 and J usage is TRBJ1-6; no definite D call. Looked up from germline, CDR1 is SGDLS and CDR2 is YYNGEE. V lost 0 bases and J lost 6, with 7 bases in between. The CDR3 runs 14 residues. DNA of the CDR3: TGTGCCAGCAGCGTAGAACAGTTTAATTCACCCCTCCACTTT. Translating gives CASSVEQFNSPLHF. The full variable domain, with the rest looked up from reference TRBV9 and TRBJ1-6, is DSGVTQTPKHLITATGQRVTLRCSPRSGDLSVYWYQQSLDQGLQFLIQYYNGEERAKGNILERFSAQQFPDLHSELNLSSLELGDSALYFCASSVEQFNSPLHFGNGTRLTVT.

The chain recombines TRBV6-5 with TRBJ2-3, with 7 bases matching TRBD2. Germline V gene sequence: CDR1 MNHEY, CDR2 SVGAGI. The trim removed 6 bases at V and 2 bases at J, leaving 5 bases unmatched. This CDR3 is 14 amino acids long. The CDR3 DNA reads TGTGCCAGCAGGTCGGGGGGATCCACAGATACGCAGTATTTT. Its translation: CASRSGGSTDTQYF.

V is TRBV5-1 and J is TRBJ2-3; D gene uncertain. Per germline, CDR1 SGHRS and CDR2 YFSETQ. The CDR3 totals 15 residues. Trimming left V 5 bases short and J 1 base short, with 14 bases between. CDR3 coding DNA: TGCGCCAGCAGGTATTCAGGAACCGGCACAGATACGCAGTATTTT. Translating it yields CASRYSGTGTDTQYF.

The chain uses TRBV29-1 and TRBJ2-5; the match to TRBD1 covers 8 bases. Germline V gene sequence: CDR1 SQVTM, CDR2 ANQGSEA. The CDR3 spans 11 residues. J gave up 5 bases and V 7 bases, and 3 bases lay outside the gene matches. The CDR3, as DNA: TGCAGCGCGGACAGGGTGGAGACCCAGTACTTC. Encoded protein: CSADRVETQYF.

The chain carries TRBV2 and TRBJ2-1, with D maybe TRBD2 (7 bases). This CDR3 contains 16 residues. V was clipped by 4 bases and J by 0 bases, with 13 bases between them. From germline, CDR1 is SNHLY and CDR2 FYNNEI. The CDR3 DNA follows: TGTGCCAGCAGTGTACAGGGACTAAGCTCCTACAATGAGCAGTTCTTC. It is translated as CASSVQGLSSYNEQFF.

This chain uses TRBV25-1 with TRBJ2-5; a possible D gene is TRBD2 (7 bases). V lost 1 base to trimming and J lost 5 bases, with 14 bases between them. This CDR3 spans 15 amino acids. Germline V lookup: CDR1 MGHDK, CDR2 SYGVNS. In DNA form, the CDR3 reads TGTGCCAGCAGTGAATGGGGGGGCCGGGGGGAGACCCAGTACTTC. Translating it yields CASSEWGGRGETQYF.

The chain employs TRBV10-2 and TRBJ2-5; D unresolved. The germline V and J ends were trimmed by 4 bases and 7 bases, with 7 bases remaining between them. CDR1 is WSHSY and CDR2 is SAAADI in the germline V gene. The CDR3 totals 11 residues. CDR3 coding DNA: TGCGCCAGCAGTGCCCTGGGGACCCAGTACTTC. The encoded protein is CASSALGTQYF.

This clone was seen once. The chain links TRBV11-1 to TRBJ2-7; tentative D call: TRBD2 (5 bases). V gave up 5 bases and J gave up 2 bases, with 10 bases separating them. Germline V gene lookup returns CDR1 SGHAT and CDR2 FQDESV (reference sequence). This CDR3 has 13 residues. CDR3 protein: CASSHGDPYEQYF. CDR3 in DNA: TGTGCCAGCAGCCACGGGGATCCCTACGAGCAGTACTTC.

The chain uses TRBV30 and TRBJ2-3; TRBD1 matches 11 bases. This CDR3 spans 13 amino acids. The V segment lost 3 bases and the J segment 5 bases; nucleotides outside the gene matches: 1. Germline V gene data show CDR1 as GTSNPN and CDR2 as SVGIG (reference sequence). This CDR3 reads CAWRDRGRDTQYF. The CDR3 DNA sequence: TGTGCCTGGAGGGACAGGGGGCGAGATACGCAGTATTTT.

V gene TRBV15 combines with J gene TRBJ1-4; no clear D gene. Germline V gives CDR1 LNHNV, CDR2 YYDKDF (reference sequence). The CDR3 is made up of 15 amino acids. Trimming left V 2 bases short and J 5 bases short, with 12 bases between. The CDR3 loop reads CATSRSPGLNEKLFF. In nucleotides, the CDR3 is TGTGCCACCAGCAGAAGTCCCGGGTTAAATGAAAAACTGTTTTTT.

The chain couples TRBV13 to TRBJ2-3; TRBD2 aligns across 8 bases. Per germline, CDR1 PRHDT and CDR2 FYEKMQ (reference sequence). This CDR3 has 16 residues. Trimming at V came to 4 bases and at J to 5 bases, leaving 11 bases not matched to a gene. CDR3 nucleotides: TGTGCCAGCAGCTCACTTAGCGGGGTAGGGAGAGATACGCAGTATTTT. This sequence encodes CASSSLSGVGRDTQYF. Combining the CDR3 with reference TRBV13 and TRBJ2-3 gives the whole variable domain AAGVIQSPRHLIKEKRETATLKCYPIPRHDTVYWYQQGPGQDPQFLISFYEKMQSDKGSIPDRFSAQQFSDYHSELNMSSLELGDSALYFCASSSLSGVGRDTQYFGPGTRLTVL.

V is TRBV5-1 and J is TRBJ2-2, with TRBD1 as a possible D gene (7 bases). CDR1 is SGHRS, CDR2 YFSETQ, per germline. V was clipped by 5 bases and J by 4 bases, with 12 bases between them. CDR3 length: 14 amino acids. The CDR3 loop reads CASREGQFTGELFF. The CDR3 bases are TGCGCCAGCAGGGAGGGACAGTTCACCGGGGAGCTGTTTTTT.

The J gene is TRBJ2-5, the V gene TRBV9, with TRBD2 matching 9 bases. The CDR3 covers 16 residues. Germline trimming cut 0 bases from V and 1 base from J; bases unmatched to any gene: 4. Germline loops: CDR1 SGDLS, CDR2 YYNGEE. The CDR3 reads CASSVVIAGAQETQYF. The CDR3 DNA reads TGTGCCAGCAGCGTAGTGATAGCGGGGGCCCAAGAGACCCAGTACTTC.

The chain couples TRBV10-3 to TRBJ1-2, with unresolved D. V was pared by 0 bases and J by 10 bases, with 15 bases between. Germline CDR1 ENHRY, CDR2 SYGVKD. This CDR3 has 14 residues. The CDR3 sequence: CAISESMGRSDYTF. CDR3 coding DNA: TGTGCCATCAGTGAGTCGATGGGGAGATCAGACTACACCTTC.

The J gene is TRBJ2-3, the V gene TRBV30; the D is unclear. Trimming pared 0 bases from V and 4 bases from J, leaving 8 bases between. CDR3 size: 13 residues. Per the germline V gene, CDR1 is GTSNPN and CDR2 is SVGIG (reference sequence). This CDR3 is CAWSVRVPDTQYF. The DNA for the CDR3 is TGTGCCTGGAGTGTACGTGTTCCAGATACGCAGTATTTT.

V usage is TRBV6-5 and J usage is TRBJ1-2, with TRBD1 matching 7 bases. Losses at the gene ends were 6 bases for V and 0 bases for J; bases not matched to a gene: 4. This CDR3 comprises 14 residues. The germline gives CDR1 MNHEY, CDR2 SVGAGI. The CDR3, as DNA: TGTGCCAGCAGACGGGACAGCACTAACTATGGCTACACCTTC. Translated, it gives CASRRDSTNYGYTF.

The gene calls are TRBV2 and TRBJ1-4; 8 nucleotides match TRBD1. In germline, CDR1 is SNHLY, CDR2 FYNNEI. This CDR3 region has 13 residues. The V segment lost 6 bases and the J segment 7 bases; nucleotides outside the gene matches: 4. CDR3 sequence: CASRQGALEKLFF. In DNA form, the CDR3 reads TGTGCCAGCAGGCAGGGGGCGCTTGAAAAACTGTTTTTT.

The chain employs TRBV19 and TRBJ2-1; TRBD2 agrees at 11 bases. Germline V CDR1 and CDR2: LNHDA, SQIVND (reference sequence). The CDR3 totals 16 residues. Trimming took 5 bases from V and 7 from J; bases not matched to a gene: 10. CDR3 coding DNA: TGTGCCAGTAGTGGACTGTCTAGCGGGGGGTTGAATGAGCAGTTCTTC. This codes for CASSGLSSGGLNEQFF.

The rearrangement uses TRBV5-1 and TRBJ2-7; D unresolved. Germline CDR1 SGHRS, CDR2 YFSETQ. The CDR3 extends over 12 amino acids. Trimming shortened V by 5 bases and J by 1 base, and 7 bases separated the two germline ends. CDR3 amino acids: CASSLPSYEQYF. In nucleotides, the CDR3 is TGCGCCAGCAGTTTGCCTTCCTACGAGCAGTACTTC.

The CDR3: CASSLLGMANTEAFF. The CDR3 coding sequence is TGTGCCAGCAGCTTGCTGGGAATGGCGAACACTGAAGCTTTCTTT. This chain joins TRBV7-3 and TRBJ1-1; D is uncertain. Between the trimmed V and J ends, which lost 3 bases and 1 base, there was a span of 12 bases. Germline values: CDR1 SGHTA, CDR2 FQGTGA. CDR3 length: 15 amino acids.

V is TRBV27 and J is TRBJ2-1; 7 bases map to TRBD2. Trimming removed 7 bases from V and 6 bases from J; junction bases left unmatched: 15. The CDR3 totals 16 residues. Germline lookup yields CDR1 MNHEY and CDR2 SMNVEV (reference sequence). The CDR3 region has the DNA TGTGCCAGCAATTCGGGCTGGGGGGGTTCATTCAATGAGCAGTTCTTC. Encoded protein: CASNSGWGGSFNEQFF.

This sequence joins TRBV7-8 and TRBJ1-4; D is perhaps TRBD1 (6 bases). CDR1 SGHVS and CDR2 FQNEAQ come from the germline V gene. The ends were cut back, 4 bases at V and 3 bases at J, with 18 bases in the middle. The CDR3 length is 17 residues. The CDR3 region is CASSSTPQGLANEKLFF. CDR3 coding DNA: TGTGCCAGCAGCTCTACCCCACAGGGTCTGGCTAATGAAAAACTGTTTTTT.

The CDR3 region is CASTMGGATDTQYF. CDR3 nucleotides: TGTGCCAGCACCATGGGCGGGGCGACAGATACGCAGTATTTT. This chain links TRBV7-9 with TRBJ2-3; a possible D gene is TRBD2 (6 bases). The CDR3 has 14 amino acids. Germline-derived CDR1 and CDR2 are SEHNR and FQNEAQ (reference sequence). Deletions cut 7 bases from V and 3 bases from J, with 14 bases between.

The chain couples TRBV11-2 to TRBJ2-7; D possibly corresponds to TRBD1 (6 bases). Germline V CDR1 and CDR2: SGHAT, FQNNGV. CDR3 size: 14 residues. V lost 1 base and J 1 base, leaving 8 bases between the germline ends. Here the CDR3 reads CASSLVGGSYEQYF. The CDR3 DNA is TGTGCCAGCAGCTTAGTAGGGGGTTCCTACGAGCAGTACTTC.

The chain recombines TRBV28 with TRBJ1-6, with D uncertain. Germline CDR1 and CDR2: MDHEN and SYDVKM. Trimming took off 4 bases at V and 7 bases at J, with 5 bases between the two ends. The CDR3 contains 12 residues. The CDR3 DNA follows: TGTGCCAGCAGTTGGACGAATTCACCCCTCCACTTT. Translation gives CASSWTNSPLHF.

The chain is built from TRBV18 and TRBJ1-2, with a tentative D call TRBD1 (6 bases). The CDR3 sequence is 16 residues long. V lost 3 bases and J lost 6, with 20 bases in between. Germline CDR1 is KGHSH and CDR2 is LQKENI. CDR3: CASSPRHKQGVDGYTF. As DNA, the CDR3 is TGTGCCAGCTCACCGCGCCATAAACAGGGTGTGGATGGCTACACCTTC.

This rearrangement joins TRBV19 to TRBJ2-7; 9 positions match TRBD1. Germline CDR1 reads LNHDA; CDR2 reads SQIVND (reference sequence). The CDR3 runs 15 residues. V was clipped by 3 bases and J by 5 bases; unmatched bases: 8. The CDR3 DNA follows: TGTGCCAGTAGTATTACCGGGACAGGGATCCACGAGCAGTACTTC. It codes for CASSITGTGIHEQYF.

The V gene is TRBV5-1, the J gene TRBJ2-1; D is perhaps TRBD1 or TRBD2 (5 bases each). Trimming removed 0 bases from V and 7 bases from J, with 11 bases in between. Germline V CDR1 and CDR2: SGHRS, YFSETQ. The CDR3 consists of 14 residues. CDR3 sequence (DNA): TGCGCCAGCAGCTTGGAGGGGAGACGGAATGAGCAGTTCTTC. It specifies CASSLEGRRNEQFF.

This clone was observed a few times. V usage is TRBV10-3 and J usage is TRBJ1-4; perhaps TRBD1 as D (5 bases). Germline V gives CDR1 ENHRY, CDR2 SYGVKD. The V and J ends lost 3 bases and 0 bases respectively, with 8 bases between them. The CDR3 has 15 amino acids. CDR3 nucleotides: TGTGCCATCAGTGATGGGGGAACAACTAATGAAAAACTGTTTTTT. Its translation: CAISDGGTTNEKLFF.